This paragraph covers one T cell receptor (beta chain) sequence. What antigen it recognizes has not been identified. Nothing much larger sits one base from this clone, and base qualities are not available. The sample originates from a study of blood T cell repertoires in COVID-19 (TCRdb year 2020). Looking at the study overall: Collaborator samples came from the United States, Italy and Spain and covered acute and convalescent phases of COVID-19. The material from the prospective study consisted of cDNA or gDNA derived from T cells, B-cell-depleted T cells, or PBMCs. Deeply sampled blood TCRbeta repertoires from subjects exposed to, actively infected with, or recovered from COVID-19 were included in the dataset. The repertoires were made available in a free public database intended to serve as a resource for research on the immune response to SARS-CoV-2. Samples were obtained from the ongoing ImmuneRACE study (first 160 participants) and from some 1,300 subjects provided by 6 global collaborators. A de-identified subject ID, COVID-19 status, age in years and sex were almost always included in the sample metadata. Where HLA class I and class II types were available, the types were taken from metadata supplied by the sample provider, not from assay-based typing. Results and caveats for the whole study, not just this receptor: Clinical and demographic metadata were provided uncurated, with the amount varying by source and participant.

Including cysteine and phenylalanine, the CDR3 has 14 amino acids. CDR3 DNA is the only sequence kept; it has 42 bases, read in frame from the first base. V is cut back by 4 bases and J by 5 bases, with 5 bases in the junction unmatched. From a lookup of the germline V gene (reference sequence), CDR1 and CDR2 are LNHDA and SQIVND. TCRbeta CDR3 regions were amplified from genomic DNA by means of the immunoSEQ Assay, a bias-controlled multiplex PCR. For the original study's pipeline: The number of nucleated cells in each sample was estimated from the amplification of reference gene primers within the assay. To quantify the absolute abundance of each unique TCRbeta CDR3 rearrangement, sequence reads were collapsed and filtered. For each sample, productive Simpson clonality was calculated as the square root of Simpson's diversity index over productive rearrangements. TCRdb stores this immuneACCESS table with in-frame sequences only. Part of the clones is absent; in the studies checked, under half of the shortfall reflects unresolved V genes, and no reason is known for the rest. V, J and clone size reflect that table, while D and trimming were determined from the DNA. For this sample the table gives 200,000 or so clones, of which approximately 83% were detected only once. Approximately 7.6% of the sample belongs to the ten largest clones.

Participants in the prospective study were enrolled through a virtual design, were aged roughly 18 to 100 years, and lived in roughly 26 United States geographic areas. In the prospective study, cohorts were assigned on the basis of participant-reported clinical history obtained from a screening survey and a study questionnaire. For ImmuneRACE Cohort 3, a participant was defined as recovered based on two consecutive negative NP/OP PCR tests, clearance by a healthcare professional, or resolution of symptoms. Mobile phlebotomists in the prospective study collected whole blood, serum and a nasopharyngeal or oropharyngeal swab from every participant. Additional blood draws and questionnaires over an approximately 2-month period could optionally be provided by prospective study participants. Before DNA extraction, blood samples from the prospective study were shipped at room temperature or frozen.

This sequence originates from a man aged 35-49 years who had recovered from COVID-19. The rearrangement joined TRBV19 to TRBJ1-2; TRBD1 lines up with 9 middle nucleotides. The sample taken for sequencing was PBMCs or T cells enriched from blood (not recorded which). The CDR3 region reads CASSTTGGAYGYTF. The DNA is TGTGCCAGTAGTACAACAGGGGGCGCTTATGGCTACACCTTC.